These 17 T cell receptor beta chains were all obtained from the same sample, sequenced in a study of T cell clonality in common variable immunodeficiency. Which antigens these TCRs recognize remains unknown. Study conclusions and caveats: Common variable immunodeficiency TCR beta sequences reportedly had fewer deletions and N-nucleotide insertions.

Clones were read by immunoSEQ multiplex PCR, and TCRdb kept only the in-frame ones, dropping some. Observed in the sample are under 30,000 clones, none of them singletons. What was sequenced was peripheral blood mononuclear cells. The receptors come from a human donor with common variable immunodeficiency.

Points on this clone: The CDR3 end lies 3 residues beyond the end of the read and is filled in from the germline J gene. The chain joins TRBV20-1 to TRBJ1-3; 7 bases agree with TRBD1. This CDR3 is built from 14 residues. In germline, CDR1 is DFQATT, CDR2 SNEGSKA (reference sequence). Trimming took 5 bases from V and 4 from J; bases not matched to a gene: 8. The DNA read from the CDR3 is TGCAGTGCTCCCGACAGGGCAGCGGGAAACACC. Protein product: CSAPDRAAGNT. The complete CDR3 sequence is CSAPDRAAGNTIYF.

This clone was detected ten times or more. The read gets to within 3 residues of the CDR3 end, and the germline J gene fills in the rest. V gene TRBV20-1 combines with J gene TRBJ2-3; 7 bases align to TRBD1. There are 11 residues in the CDR3. CDR1 DFQATT and CDR2 SNEGSKA come from the germline V gene (reference sequence). The ends lost 5 bases at V and 5 bases at J; junction bases unmatched: 1. The CDR3 bases that were read are TGCAGTGCTGCAGGGGGAGATACG. This codes for CSAAGGDT. The whole CDR3 protein is CSAAGGDTQYF.

This clone has ten or more counts. The read gets to within 3 residues of the CDR3 end, and the germline J gene fills in the rest. The chain is built from TRBV20-1 and TRBJ2-1; 10 bases fit TRBD2. The CDR3 sequence is 15 residues long. Germline V lookup: CDR1 DFQATT, CDR2 SNEGSKA (reference sequence). V dropped 2 bases and J dropped 7; count of bases not matched to a gene: 8. CDR3 sequence: CSARRLAGVSNEQFF. Incomplete CDR3 DNA: TGCAGTGCTAGACGCCTAGCGGGAGTAAGTAATGAG.

This clone was counted only a few times. The read halts 3 residues ahead of the CDR3 end, with the missing end drawn from the germline J gene. The genes are TRBV29-1 and TRBJ2-1, with a weak D call TRBD1 (5 bases). The V gene lost 3 bases and the J gene lost 0 bases, with 9 bases spanning the gap. Germline assignment: CDR1 SQVTM and CDR2 ANQGSEA. This CDR3 contains 14 residues. The CDR3 is CSVEGRSSYNEQFF. CDR3 bases read: TGCAGCGTTGAGGGGCGAAGCTCCTACAATGAG.

The sample holds a few counts of this clone. Sequencing ends 3 residues short of the CDR3 end; the germline J gene provides the rest. The genes are TRBV30 and TRBJ2-7; D unresolved. CDR3 length: 12 amino acids. Looked up from germline, CDR1 is GTSNPN and CDR2 is SVGIG (reference sequence). Trimming cost V 2 bases and J 1 base, with 6 bases left between them. The CDR3 reads CAWSPISYEQYF. CDR3 bases read: TGTGCCTGGAGTCCTATATCCTACGAG.

The sample holds many counts of this clone. The read ends 3 residues shy of where the CDR3 ends; the end is completed using the germline J gene. The J gene is TRBJ2-1, the V gene TRBV30; 10 bases are shared with TRBD2. With 2 bases clipped from V and 6 bases from J, the junction kept 7 bases outside the gene matches. This CDR3 spans 15 amino acids. Germline V gene sequence: CDR1 GTSNPN, CDR2 SVGIG (reference sequence). CDR3 region: CAWSPSGSRFNEQFF. The DNA read from the CDR3 is TGTGCCTGGAGTCCTAGCGGGAGTCGGTTCAATGAG.

This clone was seen ten or more times. Read sequence stops 3 residues before the CDR3 end, and the germline J gene provides the missing end. The V and J genes are TRBV18 and TRBJ2-3; 7 bases align to TRBD2. J was trimmed by 2 bases and V by 1 base; bases with no gene match: 3. CDR1 KGHSH and CDR2 LQKENI come from the germline V gene. The CDR3 sequence is 15 residues long. CDR3 protein: CASSPLAGDTDTQYF. The sequenced CDR3 bases are TGTGCCAGCTCACCACTCGCGGGAGACACAGATACG.

This clone was seen only a few times. The CDR3 is cut off 3 residues early in the read; its end comes from the germline J gene. The chain combines TRBV7-9 with TRBJ1-3; TRBD1 matches at 7 bases. The CDR3 is made up of 15 amino acids. Germline lookup yields CDR1 SEHNR and CDR2 FQNEAQ (reference sequence). V lost 5 bases to trimming and J lost 0 bases; unmatched junction nucleotides: 4. The part of the CDR3 DNA that was read is TGTGCCAGCAGCGTAGGGACAGCCTCTGGAAACACC. It translates to CASSVGTASGNT. The complete CDR3 reads CASSVGTASGNTIYF.

This clone showed up just a few times. Coverage ceases 3 residues before the CDR3 finishes, and the germline J gene fills in the end. The chain employs TRBV7-2 and TRBJ1-2, with 7 bases matching TRBD1. Looked up from germline, CDR1 is SGHTA and CDR2 is FQGNSA. CDR3 length: 15 residues. The J segment lost 4 bases and the V segment lost 5 bases, leaving 10 bases of the junction unmatched. The CDR3 here is CASSRGGGDGYGYTF. The part of the CDR3 DNA that was read is TGTGCCAGCAGCCGAGGAGGGGGCGATGGCTATGGC.

This clone was recorded at least ten times. The read is 3 residues too short to cover the CDR3 end, so that end is filled in from the germline J gene. The gene calls are TRBV18 and TRBJ2-7; a possible D gene is TRBD1 (6 bases). Trimming removed 0 bases from V and 3 bases from J, with 27 bases in between. Germline-derived CDR1 and CDR2 are KGHSH and LQKENI. This CDR3 contains 20 residues. The part of the CDR3 DNA that was read is TGTGCCAGCTCACCACCGGGACGCACGAGGACACACAGGGAAAGCTACGAG. This sequence encodes CASSPPGRTRTHRESYE. The complete CDR3 protein is CASSPPGRTRTHRESYEQYF.

A few counts support this clone. The read terminates 3 residues ahead of where the CDR3 ends, so the germline J gene completes it. The chain is built from TRBV7-3 and TRBJ2-3, with D possibly being TRBD2 (6 bases). V lost 5 bases and J lost 1, with 13 bases in between. The CDR3 consists of 15 residues. Germline CDR1 is SGHTA and CDR2 is FQGTGA. The CDR3 bases that were read are TGTGCCAGCAGCCTCAAGGGCGGGGGCACAGATACG. Its protein product is CASSLKGGGTDT. In full, the CDR3 is CASSLKGGGTDTQYF.

This clone has more than one count but fewer than ten. The observed sequence ends 3 residues before the CDR3 terminus, with the missing tail filled in from the germline J gene. V is TRBV19 and J is TRBJ1-2; D is perhaps TRBD1 (6 bases). CDR3 length: 13 residues. CDR1 LNHDA and CDR2 SQIVND come from the germline V gene (reference sequence). V was trimmed by 5 bases and J by 6 bases, leaving 13 bases between them. The CDR3 reads CASSSLGADGYTF. CDR3 DNA (partial): TGTGCCAGTAGTTCGCTGGGGGCAGATGGC.

With respect to this clone: The read is 3 residues too short to cover the CDR3 end, so that end is filled in from the germline J gene. The rearrangement joins TRBV5-1 to TRBJ2-3; 7 bases align to TRBD1. Germline V lookup: CDR1 SGHRS, CDR2 YFSETQ. CDR3 length: 13 residues. CDR3 bases read: TGCGCCAGCAGCTCGACAGGGAATACGGCG. Translating it yields CASSSTGNTA. The entire CDR3 is CASSSTGNTAQYF. Based on the CDR3 plus reference TRBV5-1 and TRBJ2-3, the full variable domain is KAGVTQTPRYLIKTRGQQVTLSCSPISGHRSVSWYQQTPGQGLQFLFEYFSETQRNKGNFPGRFSGRQFSNSRSEMNVSTLELGDSALYLCASSSTGNTAQYFGPGTRLTVL.

This clone was counted at least ten times. With the read ending 3 residues before the CDR3 end, the germline J gene is used to fill in that end. The chain carries TRBV6-2 or TRBV6-3 and TRBJ2-1; 9 nucleotides agree with TRBD2. V was pared by 6 bases and J by 4 bases, with 4 bases of the junction left unmatched. Germline CDR1 reads MNHEY; CDR2 reads SVGEGT. This CDR3 region has 14 residues. This CDR3 is CASRLAGEYNEQFF. Incomplete CDR3 DNA: TGTGCCAGCAGGTTAGCGGGGGAGTACAATGAG.

A remark on this clone: The read ends 3 residues shy of where the CDR3 ends; the end is completed using the germline J gene. This chain uses TRBV7-9 with TRBJ1-3; D is uncertain. Germline V gene sequence: CDR1 SEHNR, CDR2 FQNEAQ (reference sequence). With 6 bases removed from V and 0 bases from J, the gap between germline ends came to 12 bases. This CDR3 comprises 15 residues. The CDR3 here is CASSFGRSSGNTIYF. Incomplete CDR3 DNA: TGTGCCAGCAGTTTTGGCCGAAGCTCTGGAAACACC.

This clone was observed many times. The sequenced fragment ends 3 residues before the CDR3 boundary, so the rest is inferred from the germline J gene. The chain recombines TRBV18 with TRBJ2-5; a possible D gene is TRBD1 (5 bases). V dropped 3 bases and J dropped 3 bases, with 8 bases sitting between them. From germline, CDR1 is KGHSH and CDR2 LQKENI. The CDR3 length is 13 residues. CDR3 DNA (partial): TGTGCCAGCTCACCTTCCAGGGAAGAGACC. Translating gives CASSPSREET. The full CDR3 protein reads CASSPSREETQYF.

This clone was counted between two and nine times. The CDR3 goes on 3 residues after the read ends, and that part is filled in from the germline J gene. V gene TRBV30 combines with J gene TRBJ1-1, with 7 bases aligning to TRBD1. The CDR3 is made up of 15 amino acids. Trimming at V came to 0 bases and at J to 1 base, leaving 5 bases not matched to a gene. The germline gives CDR1 GTSNPN, CDR2 SVGIG (reference sequence). CDR3 DNA (partial): TGTGCCTGGAGTGTGTGGGGGACAGAGAACACTGAA. This translates into CAWSVWGTENTE. The full CDR3 sequence reads CAWSVWGTENTEAFF.